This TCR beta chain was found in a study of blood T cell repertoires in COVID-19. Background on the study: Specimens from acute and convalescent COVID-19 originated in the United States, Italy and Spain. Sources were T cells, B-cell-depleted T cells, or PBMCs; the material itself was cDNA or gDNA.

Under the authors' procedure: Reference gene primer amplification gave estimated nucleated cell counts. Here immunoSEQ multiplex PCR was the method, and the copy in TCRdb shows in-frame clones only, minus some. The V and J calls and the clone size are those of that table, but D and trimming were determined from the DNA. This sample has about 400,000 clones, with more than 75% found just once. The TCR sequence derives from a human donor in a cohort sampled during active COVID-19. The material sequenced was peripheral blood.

CDR3 loop: CAWNVVGSGYRYNEQFF. DNA of the CDR3: TGTGCCTGGAATGTGGTCGGTAGCGGGTACCGCTACAATGAGCAGTTCTTC. The chain uses TRBV30 and TRBJ2-1, with 7 nucleotides matching TRBD2. CDR1 is GTSNPN and CDR2 is SVGIG in the germline V gene (reference sequence). The junction had 15 bases not matched to a gene; V was cut back by 4 bases and J by 3 bases. The CDR3 has 17 amino acids. Full variable domain (rest looked up from reference TRBV30 and TRBJ2-1): SQTIHQWPATLVQPVGSPLSLECTVEGTSNPNLYWYRQAAGRGLQLLFYSVGIGQISSEVPQNLSASRPQDRQFILSSKKLLLSDSGFYLCAWNVVGSGYRYNEQFFGPGTRLTVL.